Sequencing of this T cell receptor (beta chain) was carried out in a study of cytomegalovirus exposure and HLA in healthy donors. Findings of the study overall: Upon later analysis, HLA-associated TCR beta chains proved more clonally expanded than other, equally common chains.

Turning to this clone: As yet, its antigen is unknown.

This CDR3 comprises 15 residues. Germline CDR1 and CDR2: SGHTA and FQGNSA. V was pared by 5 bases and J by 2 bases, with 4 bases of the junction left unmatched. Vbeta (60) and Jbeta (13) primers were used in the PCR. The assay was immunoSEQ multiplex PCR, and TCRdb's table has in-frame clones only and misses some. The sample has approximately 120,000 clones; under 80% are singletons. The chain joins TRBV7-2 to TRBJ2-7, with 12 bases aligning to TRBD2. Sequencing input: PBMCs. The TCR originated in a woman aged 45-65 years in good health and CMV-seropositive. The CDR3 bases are TGTGCCAGCAGCCAGGGACTAGCGGGCACCTACGAGCAGTACTTC. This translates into CASSQGLAGTYEQYF.